This T cell receptor beta chain was identified during a study of control samples from healthy donors and cancer patients. The CDR3 runs 16 residues. Germline-derived CDR1 and CDR2 are GTSNPN and SVGIG (reference sequence). The V segment lost 3 bases and the J segment 1 base; nucleotides outside the gene matches: 3. Measured with immunoSEQ multiplex PCR; TCRdb has only the in-frame clones, and not every one. The sample includes fewer than 500,000 clones, approximately 90% of them seen just once. The TCR comes from a middle-aged man with head and neck cancer. This chain links TRBV30 with TRBJ2-6; 10 bases fit TRBD1. Sequenced: PBMCs. The CDR3 loop is CAWRGQGKSGANVLTF. For the CDR3, the DNA is TGTGCCTGGAGGGGACAGGGGAAGTCTGGGGCCAACGTCCTGACTTTC.